Listed below are T cell receptor beta chains from one sample, sequenced in a study of cytomegalovirus exposure and HLA in healthy donors. Here immunoSEQ multiplex PCR was the method, and the copy in TCRdb shows in-frame clones only, minus some. This sample carries around 150,000 clones, more than 65% of them seen once, and the ten largest clones take around 6.5%. The material sequenced was PBMCs. The receptors stem from a man in his forties or fifties in good health and CMV-seropositive. The CDR3 runs from the conserved cysteine through the conserved F or W. A D gene is named only where the DNA matches it firmly. Size is omitted from some rows. Given values are once, few, many or a class for expanded clones.

cdr3_nt: TGTGCCAGCAGTACGAGGACAGGGGGGTCCCCTAACTATGGCTACACCTTC; cdr3_aa: CASSTRTGGSPNYGYTF; v_call: TRBV28; clone_size: few; j_call: TRBJ1-2; d_call: TRBD1
cdr3_nt: TGTGCCAGCAGCCCCGACAGTGACCGGCCCCAGCATTTT; cdr3_aa: CASSPDSDRPQHF; v_call: TRBV7-9; clone_size: -; j_call: TRBJ1-5; d_call: -
cdr3_nt: TGTGCCGGGACAGGGGGACCGAACACTGAAGCTTTCTTT; cdr3_aa: CAGTGGPNTEAFF; v_call: TRBV5-4; clone_size: once; j_call: TRBJ1-1; d_call: TRBD1
cdr3_nt: TGTGCCAGCAGTGAAGGGACTAGCGTGTCCGTCCTGACTTTC; cdr3_aa: CASSEGTSVSVLTF; v_call: TRBV6-1; clone_size: once; j_call: TRBJ2-6; d_call: TRBD2
cdr3_nt: TGTGCCGCTGGGGGGGAGAACGGCGAGCAGTACTTC; cdr3_aa: CAAGGENGEQYF; v_call: TRBV6-5; clone_size: -; j_call: TRBJ2-7; d_call: TRBD2
cdr3_nt: TGTGCCACCAGCAGAGATTTGGGGGCGAACGGGGAGCTGTTTTTT; cdr3_aa: CATSRDLGANGELFF; v_call: TRBV15; clone_size: -; j_call: TRBJ2-2; d_call: -
cdr3_nt: TGTGCCAGCAGACTAGAGATGACTAACTATGGCTACACCTTC; cdr3_aa: CASRLEMTNYGYTF; v_call: TRBV5-6; clone_size: -; j_call: TRBJ1-2; d_call: -
cdr3_nt: TGTGCCAGCAGTTCCCGGGACAGGGGACACCCTAACTATGGCTACACCTTC; cdr3_aa: CASSSRDRGHPNYGYTF; v_call: TRBV27; clone_size: -; j_call: TRBJ1-2; d_call: TRBD1
cdr3_nt: TGTGCCAGTATCCCACAACCGGGACAGGGATACAATGAGCAGTTCTTC; cdr3_aa: CASIPQPGQGYNEQFF; v_call: TRBV19; clone_size: -; j_call: TRBJ2-1; d_call: TRBD1
cdr3_nt: TGTGCCACAGGACAGGGGTACGGCTACACCTTC; cdr3_aa: CATGQGYGYTF; v_call: TRBV7-9; clone_size: few; j_call: TRBJ1-2; d_call: TRBD1
cdr3_nt: TGTGCCATCAGTGTTTCCAGAGGGGGAGCGGGGGATACGCAGTATTTT; cdr3_aa: CAISVSRGGAGDTQYF; v_call: TRBV10-3; clone_size: -; j_call: TRBJ2-3; d_call: -
cdr3_nt: TGTGCCAGCAGCGAAAGCACGGACAGGGGGACCTACGAGCAGTACTTC; cdr3_aa: CASSESTDRGTYEQYF; v_call: TRBV9; clone_size: few; j_call: TRBJ2-7; d_call: TRBD1
cdr3_nt: TGTGCCAGCAGCCGACGACAGGGGGCGGGGGAGACCCAGTACTTC; cdr3_aa: CASSRRQGAGETQYF; v_call: TRBV5-4; clone_size: -; j_call: TRBJ2-5; d_call: TRBD1
cdr3_nt: TGTGCCAGCAGTGAATCTACGGGACAGGACAATCAGCCCCAGCATTTT; cdr3_aa: CASSESTGQDNQPQHF; v_call: TRBV25-1; clone_size: -; j_call: TRBJ1-5; d_call: TRBD1
cdr3_nt: TGTGCCAGCAGTTTGGGACTAAAGTACAATGAGCAGTTCTTC; cdr3_aa: CASSLGLKYNEQFF; v_call: TRBV27; clone_size: -; j_call: TRBJ2-1; d_call: TRBD2
cdr3_nt: TGTGCCAGCAGGGGACAGGGCGGGGGTGAAGCTTTCTTT; cdr3_aa: CASRGQGGGEAFF; v_call: TRBV28; clone_size: -; j_call: TRBJ1-1; d_call: TRBD1
cdr3_nt: TGCGCCAGCAGCCAAGTAGGGACAAGCTCCTACGAGCAGTACTTC; cdr3_aa: CASSQVGTSSYEQYF; v_call: TRBV4-1; clone_size: -; j_call: TRBJ2-7; d_call: -
cdr3_nt: TGCGCCAGCAGTGACAGGGGGCTGAACACTGAAGCTTTCTTT; cdr3_aa: CASSDRGLNTEAFF; v_call: TRBV10-1; clone_size: -; j_call: TRBJ1-1; d_call: TRBD1
cdr3_nt: TGTGCCAGCAGTTTGGGACAGACCAAGACCCAGTACTTC; cdr3_aa: CASSLGQTKTQYF; v_call: TRBV28; clone_size: -; j_call: TRBJ2-5; d_call: TRBD1
cdr3_nt: TGTGCCAGCAGTGAACCAGGGGGCGGGTACGAGCAGTACTTC; cdr3_aa: CASSEPGGGYEQYF; v_call: TRBV6-1; clone_size: -; j_call: TRBJ2-7; d_call: TRBD1
cdr3_nt: TGTGCCATCAGTGGGGGGACAGGGTCAGCCCAGCATTTT; cdr3_aa: CAISGGTGSAQHF; v_call: TRBV10-3; clone_size: -; j_call: TRBJ1-5; d_call: TRBD1
cdr3_nt: TGTGCCAGCAGTGAAGGTGTACAGATGAACACTGAAGCTTTCTTT; cdr3_aa: CASSEGVQMNTEAFF; v_call: TRBV6-1; clone_size: -; j_call: TRBJ1-1; d_call: -
cdr3_nt: TGTGCCAGCAATATTGAGGAATACTATGGCTACACCTTC; cdr3_aa: CASNIEEYYGYTF; v_call: TRBV6-6; clone_size: few; j_call: TRBJ1-2; d_call: -
cdr3_nt: TGTGCCAGCAACTGGGAGGGGGGGGTCCAAGAGACCCAGTACTTC; cdr3_aa: CASNWEGGVQETQYF; v_call: TRBV5-4; clone_size: few; j_call: TRBJ2-5; d_call: -
cdr3_nt: TGTGCCAGCAGCCAAGATTCGCCGGGATCTGGGGCCAACGTCCTGACTTTC; cdr3_aa: CASSQDSPGSGANVLTF; v_call: TRBV14; clone_size: -; j_call: TRBJ2-6; d_call: -
cdr3_nt: TGTGCCAGCAGCCCAAATACCGACAGGGTTGAAAAACTGTTTTTT; cdr3_aa: CASSPNTDRVEKLFF; v_call: TRBV28; clone_size: -; j_call: TRBJ1-4; d_call: TRBD1
cdr3_nt: TGCAGCGTTGTCAGGGGCCTCTCCTACAATGAGCAGTTCTTC; cdr3_aa: CSVVRGLSYNEQFF; v_call: TRBV29-1; clone_size: -; j_call: TRBJ2-1; d_call: -
cdr3_nt: TGTGCCAGCTCAACCGAAGGACAGGGTGGGGGGGAGCAGTACTTC; cdr3_aa: CASSTEGQGGGEQYF; v_call: TRBV18; clone_size: -; j_call: TRBJ2-7; d_call: TRBD1
cdr3_nt: TGTGCCTGGAGTCGGACAGCTAACTATGGCTACACCTTC; cdr3_aa: CAWSRTANYGYTF; v_call: TRBV30; clone_size: -; j_call: TRBJ1-2; d_call: -
cdr3_nt: TGTGCCAGTAGTATAGGGCTACCCGACACCTCCTACGAGCAGTACTTC; cdr3_aa: CASSIGLPDTSYEQYF; v_call: TRBV19; clone_size: -; j_call: TRBJ2-7; d_call: -
cdr3_nt: TGTGCCAGCAGTTCCGGGACTTGGGACATTCAGTACTTC; cdr3_aa: CASSSGTWDIQYF; v_call: TRBV6-1; clone_size: -; j_call: TRBJ2-4; d_call: -
cdr3_nt: TGTGCCAGCAGTACGACCGGGACAGGGGTCAATCAGCCCCAGCATTTT; cdr3_aa: CASSTTGTGVNQPQHF; v_call: TRBV5-5; clone_size: -; j_call: TRBJ1-5; d_call: TRBD1
cdr3_nt: TGTGCCAGCAGCTTCCAGGGTGCTGGTGAGCAGTTCTTC; cdr3_aa: CASSFQGAGEQFF; v_call: TRBV11-1; clone_size: -; j_call: TRBJ2-1; d_call: -
cdr3_nt: TGTGCCAGCAGCTTTGGGACTAGCGGGGGAGAAGAGACCCAGTACTTC; cdr3_aa: CASSFGTSGGEETQYF; v_call: TRBV7-3; clone_size: once; j_call: TRBJ2-5; d_call: TRBD2
cdr3_nt: TGTGCCAGCAGTTACGACAGGGGGCAGAACACTGAAGCTTTCTTT; cdr3_aa: CASSYDRGQNTEAFF; v_call: TRBV28; clone_size: -; j_call: TRBJ1-1; d_call: TRBD1
cdr3_nt: TGTGCCAGCAGACCCCGACTAGCGGGAGAAGAGACCCAGTACTTC; cdr3_aa: CASRPRLAGEETQYF; v_call: TRBV7-2; clone_size: -; j_call: TRBJ2-5; d_call: TRBD2
cdr3_nt: TGTGCCAGCAGCACCCTCCCCCAGGGGTCTAGCGGGAGAAGAGGCGAGCAGTACTTC; cdr3_aa: CASSTLPQGSSGRRGEQYF; v_call: TRBV11-2; clone_size: -; j_call: TRBJ2-7; d_call: TRBD2
cdr3_nt: TGTGCCAGCAGCTTCTTACAGGAGAACACCGGGGAGCTGTTTTTT; cdr3_aa: CASSFLQENTGELFF; v_call: TRBV7-9; clone_size: few; j_call: TRBJ2-2; d_call: -
cdr3_nt: TGTGCCATCCTTAACCGGGACAGGGCGTACTATGGCTACACCTTC; cdr3_aa: CAILNRDRAYYGYTF; v_call: TRBV10-3; clone_size: few; j_call: TRBJ1-2; d_call: TRBD1
cdr3_nt: TGTGCCAGCGGGCTCGATAGCGGAGATACGCAGTATTTT; cdr3_aa: CASGLDSGDTQYF; v_call: TRBV2; clone_size: once; j_call: TRBJ2-3; d_call: -
cdr3_nt: TGTGCCAGCAGCCTGAGCGGGAACACCGGGGAGCTGTTTTTT; cdr3_aa: CASSLSGNTGELFF; v_call: TRBV18; clone_size: -; j_call: TRBJ2-2; d_call: -
cdr3_nt: TGTGCCACCAGCGGGGGGAGGGGGGTCTACTCTGGAAACACCATATATTTT; cdr3_aa: CATSGGRGVYSGNTIYF; v_call: TRBV15; clone_size: -; j_call: TRBJ1-3; d_call: -
cdr3_nt: TGTGCCAGCAGCTTAAGTCCGGGGAACACTGAAGCTTTCTTT; cdr3_aa: CASSLSPGNTEAFF; v_call: TRBV7-3; clone_size: -; j_call: TRBJ1-1; d_call: -
cdr3_nt: TGCGCCAGCTCCCCACGGACAGAAAACACCGGGGAGCTGTTTTTT; cdr3_aa: CASSPRTENTGELFF; v_call: TRBV5-1; clone_size: -; j_call: TRBJ2-2; d_call: -
cdr3_nt: TGTGCCATCAGTGAGTCGGGTCAGGGCCGTTCACCCCTCCACTTT; cdr3_aa: CAISESGQGRSPLHF; v_call: TRBV10-3; clone_size: once; j_call: TRBJ1-6; d_call: -
cdr3_nt: TGCGCCAGCAGCATCGGGACTAGCGGGACCACAGATACGCAGTATTTT; cdr3_aa: CASSIGTSGTTDTQYF; v_call: TRBV5-1; clone_size: -; j_call: TRBJ2-3; d_call: TRBD2
cdr3_nt: TGCAGCGTTGTTCACAGGAGTGGGGAGACCCAGTACTTC; cdr3_aa: CSVVHRSGETQYF; v_call: TRBV29-1; clone_size: -; j_call: TRBJ2-5; d_call: -
cdr3_nt: TGTGCCAGCAGCGAACAACGAGGGATAGTGGATACTGAAGCTTTCTTT; cdr3_aa: CASSEQRGIVDTEAFF; v_call: TRBV13; clone_size: -; j_call: TRBJ1-1; d_call: -
cdr3_nt: TGTGCCAGCACGGAACTAAACACAGATACGCAGTATTTT; cdr3_aa: CASTELNTDTQYF; v_call: TRBV27; clone_size: -; j_call: TRBJ2-3; d_call: -
cdr3_nt: TGTGCCAGCAGCTTAGCGGGGGGGGGTTCACCCCTCCACTTT; cdr3_aa: CASSLAGGGSPLHF; v_call: TRBV11-2; clone_size: -; j_call: TRBJ1-6; d_call: -
cdr3_nt: TGCGCCAGCAGCTTGGGCAGCTACAATGAGCAGTTCTTC; cdr3_aa: CASSLGSYNEQFF; v_call: TRBV5-1; clone_size: -; j_call: TRBJ2-1; d_call: -
cdr3_nt: TGCGCCAGCAGCGGTCCGGGCAGGGGGGCCTACGAGCAGTACTTC; cdr3_aa: CASSGPGRGAYEQYF; v_call: TRBV4-1; clone_size: few; j_call: TRBJ2-7; d_call: -
cdr3_nt: TGTGCCAGCACTGCCGGGACAGGGGTCAATCAGCCCCAGCATTTT; cdr3_aa: CASTAGTGVNQPQHF; v_call: TRBV6-5; clone_size: -; j_call: TRBJ1-5; d_call: TRBD1
cdr3_nt: TGTGCCAGCAGCCCGCCCTTAGAGGGGGTTCAGCCCCAGCATTTT; cdr3_aa: CASSPPLEGVQPQHF; v_call: TRBV4-2; clone_size: -; j_call: TRBJ1-5; d_call: -
cdr3_nt: TGTGCCAGTATCAAAAGGGGGGCTAGCGGGAGCCTAAACACCGGGGAGCTGTTTTTT; cdr3_aa: CASIKRGASGSLNTGELFF; v_call: TRBV19; clone_size: -; j_call: TRBJ2-2; d_call: TRBD2
cdr3_nt: TGTGCCAGCAGCTATGGGGGCAGGGAACAAGAGACCCAGTACTTC; cdr3_aa: CASSYGGREQETQYF; v_call: TRBV4-2; clone_size: -; j_call: TRBJ2-5; d_call: -
cdr3_nt: TGCGCCAGCAGCACGCAGGGGGCCGGGTACGAGCAGTACTTC; cdr3_aa: CASSTQGAGYEQYF; v_call: TRBV5-1; clone_size: few; j_call: TRBJ2-7; d_call: TRBD1
cdr3_nt: TGCGCCAGCAGCTGGGGGACAGCCACAGATACACAGTATTTT; cdr3_aa: CASSWGTATDTQYF; v_call: TRBV5-1; clone_size: -; j_call: TRBJ2-3; d_call: TRBD1
cdr3_nt: TGCGCCAGCAGCTTGGACAGGATTAATTCACCCCTCCACTTT; cdr3_aa: CASSLDRINSPLHF; v_call: TRBV5-1; clone_size: -; j_call: TRBJ1-6; d_call: -
cdr3_nt: TGCGCCAGCAGCCATACCGGGACAGGGGCTGGAAACACCATATATTTT; cdr3_aa: CASSHTGTGAGNTIYF; v_call: TRBV4-1; clone_size: -; j_call: TRBJ1-3; d_call: TRBD1